One T cell receptor (beta chain) is described in this entry. Antigen unknown. These data originate in a study of OX40 agonist ivuxolimab in advanced cancers. Study details: Three patients got partial responses; one had hepatocellular carcinoma and two had cutaneous melanoma.

The study, taken as a whole, reports: By week 6 at 0.1 to 3.0 mg/kg, blood CD4+ and CD8+ T cells had expanded clonally.

The data were produced by immunoSEQ multiplex PCR, yet TCRdb's version contains in-frame clones alone and is incomplete. The sample has approximately 81,000 clones, about 88% seen once. Sequenced here: CD4+ or CD8+ T cells sorted from blood, sampled in a trial of the OX40 agonist ivuxolimab. The sequence derives from an adult with an advanced solid tumor such as melanoma, head and neck, liver or kidney cancer.

The CDR3 DNA is TGTGCCAGCAATCCGGGGGGGGCACACGGTTATGGCTACACCTTC. Its protein is CASNPGGAHGYGYTF. This chain joins TRBV6-5 and TRBJ1-2; D is possibly TRBD1 (6 bases). Trimming took 7 bases from V and 5 from J, leaving 20 bases between them. The CDR3 length is 15 residues. From germline, CDR1 is MNHEY and CDR2 SVGAGI.